This T cell receptor (beta chain) was observed in a study of shared clonotypes between healthy human individuals. Trimming shortened V by 2 bases and J by 1 base, and 9 bases separated the two germline ends. The CDR3 is made up of 14 amino acids. Germline-derived CDR1 and CDR2 are SGHRS and YFSETQ. A word on this clone: The same CDR3 is also encoded by other DNA sequences in this sample.

Generated by immunoSEQ multiplex PCR, the TCRdb table keeps only in-frame clones and is missing some. Of around 1,100,000 clones in the sample, around three quarters were seen once. The receptor was derived from a man aged 18-30 years in good health. Some clones in this sample may be carry-over from other donors' samples. Sequencing was done on a sample of memory CD4+ T cells from PBMCs. Subset in this sample: CD45RA-negative fraction. The rearrangement uses TRBV5-1 and TRBJ2-5, with D perhaps assigned TRBD1 or TRBD2 (5 bases each). The CDR3 loop reads CASSLTGTQETQYF. DNA of the CDR3: TGCGCCAGCAGCTTAACGGGGACCCAAGAGACCCAGTACTTC.